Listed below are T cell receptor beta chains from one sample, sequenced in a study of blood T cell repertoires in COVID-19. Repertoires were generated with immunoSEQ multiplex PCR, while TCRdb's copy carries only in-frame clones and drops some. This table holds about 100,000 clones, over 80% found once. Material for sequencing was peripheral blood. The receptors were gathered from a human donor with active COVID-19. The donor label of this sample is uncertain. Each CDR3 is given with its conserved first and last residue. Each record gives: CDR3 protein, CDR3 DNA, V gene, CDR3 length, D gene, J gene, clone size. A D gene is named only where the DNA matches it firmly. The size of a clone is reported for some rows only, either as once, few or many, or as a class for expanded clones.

CASSLQFENTEAFF | TGCGCCAGCAGCTTGCAGTTCGAGAACACTGAAGCTTTCTTT | TRBV5-1 | 14 | NA | TRBJ1-1 | NA
CASSLGGARSSGYTF | TGTGCCAGCAGCTTGGGCGGGGCTCGGTCCTCTGGCTACACCTTC | TRBV5-6 | 15 | NA | TRBJ1-2 | NA
CASSDTSGEGDTQYF | TGTGCCAGCAGCGATACTAGCGGGGAGGGAGACACGCAGTATTTT | TRBV5-4 | 15 | TRBD2 | TRBJ2-3 | once
CASSVDPSGGPFGGEQYF | TGTGCCAGCAGCGTAGATCCTAGCGGGGGGCCCTTCGGGGGAGAGCAGTACTTC | TRBV9 | 18 | TRBD2 | TRBJ2-7 | NA
CASSALRGSDTGELFF | TGTGCCAGCAGTGCCCTCCGGGGGAGTGACACCGGGGAGCTGTTTTTT | TRBV6-1 | 16 | NA | TRBJ2-2 | once
CASSSAGGRGDTQYF | TGTGCCAGCAGCTCCGCGGGGGGGCGGGGAGATACGCAGTATTTT | TRBV13 | 15 | TRBD2 | TRBJ2-3 | NA
CASGLGQTGSHEQYF | TGTGCTAGTGGTTTGGGACAGACAGGGAGCCACGAGCAGTACTTC | TRBV12-5 | 15 | TRBD1 | TRBJ2-7 | NA
CASSQPAKGWYNEQFF | TGTGCCAGCAGCCAACCCGCAAAGGGGTGGTACAATGAGCAGTTCTTC | TRBV14 | 16 | NA | TRBJ2-1 | once
CASSYASGAGGYNEQFF | TGTGCCAGCAGTTACGCTTCAGGGGCAGGGGGGTACAATGAGCAGTTCTTC | TRBV6-2/TRBV6-3 | 17 | NA | TRBJ2-1 | NA
CASSLDRVQGYTF | TGTGCCAGCAGCCTGGACAGGGTTCAGGGCTACACCTTC | TRBV5-6 | 13 | TRBD1 | TRBJ1-2 | NA
CASSEYRGGYNEQFF | TGTGCCAGCAGTGAATACAGGGGCGGCTACAATGAGCAGTTCTTC | TRBV25-1 | 15 | NA | TRBJ2-1 | NA
CASGTLEETQYF | TGTGCCTCCGGGACACTGGAGGAGACCCAGTACTTC | TRBV10-3 | 12 | NA | TRBJ2-5 | NA
CASSYGLAGLTGELFF | TGTGCCAGCAGTTACGGACTAGCGGGACTCACCGGGGAGCTGTTTTTT | TRBV6-2/TRBV6-3 | 16 | TRBD2 | TRBJ2-2 | once
CASSQVQVAEQYF | TGCGCCAGCAGCCAGGTACAGGTTGCCGAGCAGTACTTC | TRBV4-3 | 13 | NA | TRBJ2-7 | NA
CASTAGAGYEQYF | TGTGCCAGCACGGCAGGGGCGGGTTACGAGCAGTACTTC | TRBV6-5 | 13 | NA | TRBJ2-7 | NA
CASSHYGAGLGGYTF | TGTGCCAGCAGCCATTACGGCGCGGGGCTCGGTGGCTACACCTTC | TRBV3-1/TRBV3-2 | 15 | NA | TRBJ1-2 | NA
CASSQEGQLNYGYTF | TGCGCCAGCAGCCAAGAGGGACAGCTTAACTATGGCTACACCTTC | TRBV4-1 | 15 | TRBD1 | TRBJ1-2 | NA
CASSWGTGSNEKLFF | TGTGCCAGCAGCTGGGGAACAGGATCTAATGAAAAACTGTTTTTT | TRBV6-5 | 15 | NA | TRBJ1-4 | NA
CASSGAGLNNEQFF | TGTGCCAGCAGCGGGGCGGGGCTTAACAATGAGCAGTTCTTC | TRBV11-2 | 14 | NA | TRBJ2-1 | NA
CASSLVQNEQFF | TGCGCCAGCAGCTTGGTTCAGAATGAGCAGTTCTTC | TRBV5-1 | 12 | NA | TRBJ2-1 | NA
CASSRDRGQEKLFF | TGTGCCAGCAGTCGGGACAGGGGGCAAGAAAAACTGTTTTTT | TRBV2 | 14 | TRBD1 | TRBJ1-4 | NA
CASSDQGSKGYTF | TGTGCCAGCAGCGATCAGGGGTCAAAGGGCTACACCTTC | TRBV9 | 13 | NA | TRBJ1-2 | NA
CASSPLAAGGGWETQYF | TGTGCCAGCAGCCCCCTGGCGGCAGGGGGCGGTTGGGAGACCCAGTACTTC | TRBV9 | 17 | TRBD1 | TRBJ2-5 | NA
CASSQGQGEGDTQYF | TGCGCCAGCAGCCAGGGACAGGGGGAAGGAGATACGCAGTATTTT | TRBV4-1 | 15 | TRBD1 | TRBJ2-3 | NA
CASSLNRGNTGELFF | TGTGCCAGCAGCTTAAACAGGGGAAACACCGGGGAGCTGTTTTTT | TRBV11-2 | 15 | TRBD1 | TRBJ2-2 | NA
CASTNMGGSQPQHF | TGTGCCAGCACAAATATGGGGGGATCTCAGCCCCAGCATTTT | TRBV2 | 14 | NA | TRBJ1-5 | NA
CASSLTGNRPGNTIYF | TGCGCCAGCAGCTTAACAGGGAATCGACCTGGAAACACCATATATTTT | TRBV5-1 | 16 | NA | TRBJ1-3 | NA
CASSLLDREAFF | TGTGCCAGCAGCTTATTAGACAGGGAGGCTTTCTTT | TRBV7-9 | 12 | TRBD1 | TRBJ1-1 | NA
CASSPSTDTQYF | TGTGCCAGTAGTCCTAGCACAGATACGCAGTATTTT | TRBV19 | 12 | NA | TRBJ2-3 | NA
CASSLVDSSSYEQYF | TGTGCCAGCAGCCTAGTCGACTCTAGCTCCTACGAGCAGTACTTC | TRBV7-8 | 15 | NA | TRBJ2-7 | NA
CASSEGLAGDEQFF | TGTGCCAGCAGTGAGGGGCTAGCGGGGGATGAGCAGTTCTTC | TRBV6-4 | 14 | TRBD2 | TRBJ2-1 | once
CASSIGHRPGDEKLFF | TGTGCCAGTAGTATAGGTCACCGACCGGGGGATGAAAAACTGTTTTTT | TRBV19 | 16 | NA | TRBJ1-4 | NA
CASSSASGGPGETQYF | TGTGCCAGCAGTTCGGCTAGCGGGGGGCCGGGGGAGACCCAGTACTTC | TRBV6-5 | 16 | TRBD2 | TRBJ2-5 | NA
CASSPTGVYEQYF | TGTGCCAGCAGCCCAACAGGGGTCTACGAGCAGTACTTC | TRBV27 | 13 | TRBD1 | TRBJ2-7 | NA
CASAQGADTEAFF | TGTGCCAGCGCACAGGGGGCAGACACTGAAGCTTTCTTT | TRBV19 | 13 | TRBD1 | TRBJ1-1 | NA
CASSQEAREYTEAFF | TGTGCCAGCAGCCAAGAGGCCCGGGAGTACACTGAAGCTTTCTTT | TRBV3-1/TRBV3-2 | 15 | NA | TRBJ1-1 | NA
CASSQAYRVSYEQYF | TGCGCCAGCAGCCAAGCCTACAGGGTGTCCTACGAGCAGTACTTC | TRBV4-1 | 15 | NA | TRBJ2-7 | NA
CASSQDGGLGNQPQHF | TGCGCCAGCAGCCAAGATGGGGGCTTAGGCAATCAGCCCCAGCATTTT | TRBV4-1 | 16 | NA | TRBJ1-5 | few
CASSLEVGQGAGGYTF | TGTGCCAGCAGCTTAGAAGTGGGACAGGGGGCTGGCGGCTACACCTTC | TRBV7-8 | 16 | TRBD1 | TRBJ1-2 | NA
CASTPTGFLREQYF | TGTGCCAGCACCCCGACCGGGTTCCTACGCGAGCAGTACTTC | TRBV6-2/TRBV6-3 | 14 | NA | TRBJ2-7 | NA
CSVGALVRGGETQYF | TGCAGCGTTGGGGCGCTGGTCAGGGGAGGGGAGACCCAGTACTTC | TRBV29-1 | 15 | NA | TRBJ2-5 | NA
CASAGGRAGEQYF | TGTGCCAGCGCTGGGGGCAGGGCGGGCGAGCAGTACTTC | TRBV6-5 | 13 | NA | TRBJ2-7 | once
CASSIGQLVDQPQHF | TGTGCCAGTAGTATTGGACAGCTAGTAGATCAGCCCCAGCATTTT | TRBV19 | 15 | NA | TRBJ1-5 | NA
CASSYTSGGAYEQYF | TGTGCCAGCAGTTACACTAGCGGGGGGGCCTACGAGCAGTACTTC | TRBV6-5 | 15 | TRBD2 | TRBJ2-7 | NA
CASSLFDIQYF | TGTGCCAGCAGCTTATTCGACATTCAGTACTTC | TRBV11-3 | 11 | NA | TRBJ2-4 | NA
CASSAGQGGGIQYF | TGCGCCAGCTCGGCGGGGCAGGGAGGGGGCATTCAGTACTTC | TRBV5-1 | 14 | NA | TRBJ2-4 | NA
CASSLGDPQGEQYF | TGTGCCAGCAGCTTGGGTGACCCCCAGGGGGAGCAGTACTTC | TRBV7-2 | 14 | NA | TRBJ2-7 | NA
CASSQGGGVSEAFF | TGTGCCAGCAGCCAAGGTGGGGGGGTTTCTGAAGCTTTCTTT | TRBV3-1/TRBV3-2 | 14 | NA | TRBJ1-1 | NA
CASSQDRSGANVLTF | TGTGCCAGCAGCCAGGACAGGTCTGGGGCCAACGTCCTGACTTTC | TRBV3-1/TRBV3-2 | 15 | TRBD1 | TRBJ2-6 | NA
CASSPPMSTGATDTQYF | TGCGCCAGCAGTCCCCCGATGTCGACAGGGGCGACAGATACGCAGTATTTT | TRBV5-1 | 17 | TRBD1 | TRBJ2-3 | NA
CASSLGQLNSPLHF | TGTGCCAGTAGTCTGGGACAGTTAAATTCACCCCTCCACTTT | TRBV19 | 14 | TRBD1 | TRBJ1-6 | NA
CASSESRGQINGYTF | TGTGCCAGCAGTGAATCAAGGGGCCAGATAAATGGCTACACCTTC | TRBV2 | 15 | NA | TRBJ1-2 | NA
CASSPGPAGGLVEQYF | TGTGCCAGCAGCCCCGGACCGGCAGGGGGATTGGTCGAGCAGTACTTC | TRBV7-6 | 16 | TRBD1 | TRBJ2-7 | NA
CASRSGDYGYTF | TGTGCCAGTCGATCCGGGGACTATGGCTACACCTTC | TRBV19 | 12 | NA | TRBJ1-2 | NA